These 24 T cell receptor beta chains came from one sample sequenced in a study of T cells in narcolepsy. Assay: immunoSEQ multiplex PCR; the TCRdb copy retains only in-frame clones and omits some. Altogether about 30,000 clones are present, roughly 80% being singletons, with the ten largest covering 2.6%. What was sequenced was CD45RA- memory CD4+ T cells from PBMCs. The receptors were gathered from a human donor with narcolepsy.

The rearrangement joins TRBV5-1 to TRBJ1-1; 8 bases line up with TRBD1. This CDR3 is 14 amino acids long. Germline V gene lookup returns CDR1 SGHRS and CDR2 YFSETQ. V gave up 2 bases and J gave up 1 base; unmatched junction bases: 1. CDR3 loop: CASSFRGRNTEAFF. In DNA form, the CDR3 reads TGCGCCAGCAGCTTCAGGGGGCGGAACACTGAAGCTTTCTTT.

This clone turned up a few times. The rearrangement uses TRBV14 and TRBJ1-2; D ambiguous. CDR3 length: 13 amino acids. Germline V lookup: CDR1 SGHDN, CDR2 FVKESK. Between the trimmed V and J ends, which lost 0 bases and 5 bases, there was a span of 7 bases. DNA of the CDR3: TGTGCCAGCAGCCAAGATTTGGCTTATGGCTACACCTTC. Its translation is CASSQDLAYGYTF.

This rearrangement joins TRBV28 to TRBJ1-6; weak D call: TRBD1 (6 bases). In germline, CDR1 is MDHEN, CDR2 SYDVKM. Trimming shortened V by 2 bases and J by 8 bases, and 13 bases separated the two germline ends. This CDR3 is built from 15 residues. DNA for the CDR3: TGTGCCAGCAGTTTAAGGGCAGGGGTATATTCACCCCTCCACTTT. It encodes CASSLRAGVYSPLHF.

DNA of the CDR3: TGTGCCAGCAGTGAAATCGCTAACTATGGCTACACCTTC. This encodes CASSEIANYGYTF. This sequence joins TRBV6-1 and TRBJ1-2; D remains ambiguous. In germline, CDR1 is MNHNS, CDR2 SASEGT. This CDR3 region has 13 residues. Trimming left V 2 bases short and J 0 bases short, with 4 bases between.

The rearrangement links TRBV19 to TRBJ1-5; D unclear. The V and J ends lost 3 bases and 4 bases respectively, with 10 bases between them. Germline V CDR1 and CDR2: LNHDA, SQIVND (reference sequence). The CDR3 loop spans 14 amino acids. The CDR3 spells CASSMGQINQPQHF. As DNA, the CDR3 is TGTGCCAGTAGTATGGGTCAGATTAATCAGCCCCAGCATTTT.

The rearrangement uses TRBV7-8 and TRBJ1-6, with TRBD1 as a possible D gene (6 bases). This CDR3 region has 17 residues. Germline CDR1 SGHVS, CDR2 FQNEAQ. Trimming stripped 6 bases from V and 6 bases from J, with 21 bases between. DNA for the CDR3: TGTGCCAGCAGGATCACTACAGGGCTTGAGGCTAATTCACCCCTCCACTTT. Translated, it gives CASRITTGLEANSPLHF.

The chain combines TRBV12-5 with TRBJ1-1; 11 nucleotides line up with TRBD1. Germline trimming cut 5 bases from V and 1 base from J; bases unmatched to any gene: 9. CDR1 LGHNT and CDR2 FRNRAP come from the germline V gene. This CDR3 spans 17 amino acids. The CDR3 sequence: CASGPPGQGASNTEAFF. In DNA, the CDR3 is TGTGCTAGTGGTCCCCCCGGACAGGGGGCTTCGAACACTGAAGCTTTCTTT.

V and J are TRBV7-9 and TRBJ2-7; D is unclear. With 2 bases removed from V and 5 bases from J, the gap between germline ends came to 13 bases. This CDR3 has 14 amino acids. Germline loops: CDR1 SEHNR, CDR2 FQNEAQ (reference sequence). The CDR3: CASSLSAAADEQYF. The CDR3 nucleotides are TGTGCCAGCAGCTTATCGGCAGCCGCGGACGAGCAGTACTTC. The full variable domain, in which reference TRBV7-9 and TRBJ2-7 provide the parts outside the CDR3, is DTGVSQNPRHKITKRGQNVTFRCDPISEHNRLYWYRQTLGQGPEFLTYFQNEAQLEKSRLLSDRFSAERPKGSFSTLEIQRTEQGDSAMYLCASSLSAAADEQYFGPGTRLTVT.

This chain links TRBV7-6 with TRBJ1-2; TRBD1 matches 7 bases. Germline V lookup: CDR1 SGHVS, CDR2 FNYEAQ. The J segment lost 0 bases and the V segment lost 5 bases, leaving 6 bases of the junction unmatched. The CDR3 loop spans 15 amino acids. In DNA form, the CDR3 reads TGTGCCAGCAGCGTCAACAGGGGAGCTAACTATGGCTACACCTTC. This gives the protein CASSVNRGANYGYTF.

The genes are TRBV2 and TRBJ1-5; D uncertain. This CDR3 comprises 14 residues. Germline CDR1 is SNHLY and CDR2 is FYNNEI. Deletions cut 5 bases from V and 0 bases from J, with 8 bases between. CDR3: CASSPDRSNQPQHF. CDR3 coding DNA: TGTGCCAGCAGTCCAGACCGTAGCAATCAGCCCCAGCATTTT.

V gene TRBV27 combines with J gene TRBJ1-2, with D uncertain. The CDR3 loop spans 12 amino acids. The V and J ends lost 6 bases and 5 bases respectively, with 10 bases between them. Looked up from germline, CDR1 is MNHEY and CDR2 is SMNVEV (reference sequence). Here the CDR3 reads CASSNRRYGYTF. Here the CDR3 DNA reads TGTGCCAGCAGCAACAGAAGATATGGCTACACCTTC.

This rearrangement joins TRBV5-1 to TRBJ2-1; 11 positions agree with TRBD2. This CDR3 has 17 residues. V shed 2 bases, J shed 6 bases, and the junction held 10 bases outside the gene matches. Germline V gives CDR1 SGHRS, CDR2 YFSETQ. This CDR3 reads CASSFIPSGGRGNEQFF. The CDR3 DNA sequence: TGCGCCAGCAGCTTCATACCTAGCGGGGGGCGGGGCAATGAGCAGTTCTTC.

The rearrangement joins TRBV4-2 to TRBJ1-4, with TRBD1 as a possible D gene (5 bases). The CDR3 has 14 residues. The germline CDR1 and CDR2 sequences are LGHNA and YNFKEQ. V was shortened by 4 bases and J by 4 bases, with 10 bases between the two germline ends. CDR3 in DNA: TGTGCCAGCAGCCTCGCAGGGTATAATGAAAAACTGTTTTTT. It translates to CASSLAGYNEKLFF.

The chain is built from TRBV4-3 and TRBJ1-1, with D perhaps TRBD1 (5 bases). CDR1 LGHNA and CDR2 YSLEER come from the germline V gene. Trimming stripped 0 bases from V and 5 bases from J, with 25 bases between. The CDR3 totals 19 residues. CDR3 coding DNA: TGCGCCAGCAGCCAAGAAGGCATTACGGGGCTCGGGGGGAAAACTGAAGCTTTCTTT. Translation: CASSQEGITGLGGKTEAFF.

This chain uses TRBV6-5 with TRBJ2-7; D may match TRBD1 or TRBD2 (6 bases each). Germline loops: CDR1 MNHEY, CDR2 SVGAGI. The CDR3 contains 14 residues. V lost 9 bases and J 2 bases, leaving 17 bases between the germline ends. CDR3 nucleotides: TGTGCCAGTCGATCCGTCGGGGGCACCTACGAGCAGTACTTC. This gives the protein CASRSVGGTYEQYF.

The rearrangement joins TRBV5-1 to TRBJ1-1; D is unclear. The CDR3 is 14 residues long. V was trimmed by 0 bases and J by 1 base, leaving 7 bases between them. CDR1 is SGHRS, CDR2 YFSETQ, per germline. The CDR3, as DNA: TGCGCCAGCAGCTTGGATGGCCGGAACACTGAAGCTTTCTTT. Translated, it gives CASSLDGRNTEAFF.

The V and J genes are TRBV4-2 and TRBJ1-6, with D perhaps matching TRBD1 (6 bases). This CDR3 comprises 14 residues. With 2 bases removed from V and 7 bases from J, the gap between germline ends came to 9 bases. CDR1 and CDR2 (germline): LGHNA, YNFKEQ. CDR3 DNA sequence: TGTGCCAGCAGCCAAAACAGGGCGAATTCACCCCTCCACTTT. Its protein is CASSQNRANSPLHF.

V is TRBV7-9 and J is TRBJ2-5; D is unresolved. Germline CDR1 and CDR2: SEHNR and FQNEAQ (reference sequence). V dropped 1 base and J dropped 2 bases, with 11 bases sitting between them. The CDR3 totals 15 residues. The CDR3 bases are TGTGCCAGCAGCTTAGACGGCGGTCCTCAAGAGACCCAGTACTTC. Amino acids: CASSLDGGPQETQYF.

The chain couples TRBV5-8 to TRBJ1-2; D not resolved. V was trimmed by 2 bases and J by 6 bases, leaving 8 bases between them. The length of the CDR3 is 12 residues. Germline V gives CDR1 SGHTS, CDR2 YDEGEE. The CDR3 nucleotides are TGTGCCAGCAGCTTTCGAGGTCATGGCTACACCTTC. Protein sequence: CASSFRGHGYTF. The whole variable domain, remainder taken from reference TRBV5-8 and TRBJ1-2, is EAGVTQSPTHLIKTRGQQATLRCSPISGHTSVYWYQQALGLGLQFLLWYDEGEERNRGNFPPRFSGRQFPNYSSELNVNALELEDSALYLCASSFRGHGYTFGSGTRLTVV.

The J gene is TRBJ2-3, the V gene TRBV7-8; TRBD2 is a possible D gene (6 bases). V lost 5 bases and J lost 3, with 18 bases in between. The CDR3 has 16 residues. CDR1 and CDR2 (germline): SGHVS, FQNEAQ. The CDR3 reads CASSPPVRGLTDTQYF. The CDR3 DNA follows: TGTGCCAGCAGCCCCCCGGTCCGGGGGTTGACAGATACGCAGTATTTT.

The chain is built from TRBV5-1 and TRBJ1-3; a possible D gene is TRBD1 (5 bases). Germline CDR1 reads SGHRS; CDR2 reads YFSETQ. CDR3 size: 14 residues. V shed 4 bases and J shed 6 bases, with 14 bases lying between them. Here the CDR3 reads CASSLRGNENTIYF. In nucleotides, the CDR3 is TGCGCCAGCAGCCTGAGGGGTAATGAAAACACCATATATTTT.

The rearrangement joins TRBV19 to TRBJ2-3, with 9 bases matching TRBD2. Looked up from germline, CDR1 is LNHDA and CDR2 is SQIVND (reference sequence). This CDR3 comprises 16 residues. V lost 5 bases, J lost 2 bases, and 8 bases stayed unmatched. This CDR3 reads CASSVGLAQDTDTQYF. For the CDR3, the DNA is TGTGCCAGTAGTGTTGGACTAGCGCAAGACACAGATACGCAGTATTTT.

V gene TRBV10-2 combines with J gene TRBJ2-1; the match to TRBD1 covers 9 bases. The V segment lost 6 bases and the J segment 4 bases; nucleotides outside the gene matches: 7. This CDR3 spans 15 amino acids. Germline V lookup: CDR1 WSHSY, CDR2 SAAADI. CDR3 protein: CASREDRGVYNEQFF. CDR3 nucleotide sequence: TGCGCCAGCAGAGAAGACAGGGGGGTTTACAATGAGCAGTTCTTC.

V gene TRBV5-1 combines with J gene TRBJ2-3; D gene unclear. V was shortened by 0 bases and J by 5 bases, with 7 bases between the two germline ends. The V gene's germline CDR1 is SGHRS and CDR2 YFSETQ. The CDR3 length is 13 residues. CDR3 loop: CASSLATLDTQYF. CDR3 DNA: TGCGCCAGCAGCTTGGCAACATTAGATACGCAGTATTTT.